The rows below give T cell receptor beta chains drawn from one sample of a study of blood T cell repertoires in COVID-19. Only in-frame clones appear in the TCRdb table, and some are missing; sequencing was by immunoSEQ multiplex PCR. The table records fewer than 300,000 clones, roughly 91% of them present only once. What was sequenced was PBMCs or T cells enriched from blood (not recorded which). Source of these receptors: a man between 40 and 49 years old who had recovered from COVID-19. Each CDR3 is given with its conserved first and last residue. A D gene is named only where the DNA matches it firmly. A row's size may be missing; if present it is once, few, many or a size class.

TRBJ2-1	.	TRBV6-5	TRBD2	TGTGCCAGCAGCCTGGGACTAGCGGACAATGAGCAGTTCTTC	CASSLGLADNEQFF
TRBJ2-2	few	TRBV7-8	TRBD2	TGTGCCAGCAGCGCGGCGGGAGGGGGTGTCGGGGAGCTGTTTTTT	CASSAAGGGVGELFF
TRBJ2-1	.	TRBV4-1	TRBD2	TGCGCCAGCAGCCCCCGGTGGCTAGCGGGAGTCAAGAATGAGCAGTTCTTC	CASSPRWLAGVKNEQFF
TRBJ2-1	.	TRBV29-1	.	TGCAGCGTTGATGGACTGCTGAGCTCCTACAATGAGCAGTTCTTC	CSVDGLLSSYNEQFF
TRBJ1-5	.	TRBV6-5	.	TGTGCCAGTCGGGGGAGTTATAGCAATCAGCCCCAGCATTTT	CASRGSYSNQPQHF
TRBJ1-4	once	TRBV7-2	TRBD1	TGTGCCAGCAGCCGCCTCCTAGGGACAGGGAGCTCTAATGAAAAACTGTTTTTT	CASSRLLGTGSSNEKLFF
TRBJ2-1	.	TRBV27	.	TGTGCCAGCAGTTCCCAGGTCCCGATCTACAATGAGCAGTTCTTC	CASSSQVPIYNEQFF
TRBJ1-1	.	TRBV18	.	TGTGCCAGCTCATCCGACATCGGTGAAGCTTTCTTT	CASSSDIGEAFF
TRBJ2-7	.	TRBV5-4	TRBD2	TGTGCCAGCAGCTCGGGACTAGCGGGAGCCATCTACGAGCAGTACTTC	CASSSGLAGAIYEQYF
TRBJ1-1	.	TRBV6-5	TRBD1	TGTGCCAGCAGTAACAGGGGGCCCCCCGATGAAGCTTTCTTT	CASSNRGPPDEAFF
TRBJ2-7	once	TRBV27	.	TGTGCCAGCAGTTCCACTCCCGACAACTACGAGCAGTACTTC	CASSSTPDNYEQYF
TRBJ1-4	.	TRBV3-1/TRBV3-2	TRBD1	TGTGCCAGCAGCCACCGGGACAGGGGTAATAATGAAAAACTGTTTTTT	CASSHRDRGNNEKLFF
TRBJ2-3	.	TRBV11-2	.	TGTGCCAGCAGCTTAGATACTAGTCTTGCAGATACGCAGTATTTT	CASSLDTSLADTQYF
TRBJ2-4	.	TRBV4-1	TRBD2	TGCGCCAGCAGCCCGGGACTAGCGGGAGGACCAGCCAAAAACATTCAGTACTTC	CASSPGLAGGPAKNIQYF
TRBJ1-4	.	TRBV15	.	TGTGCCACCAGCAGAGATCCCGCAACTAATGAAAAACTGTTTTTT	CATSRDPATNEKLFF
TRBJ1-5	.	TRBV28	.	TGTGCCAGCAGTTTGGCGGGATGGTATAGCAATCAGCCCCAGCATTTT	CASSLAGWYSNQPQHF
TRBJ2-5	once	TRBV28	.	TGTGCCAGCAGTCTTACTAGGGCCGAGACCCAGTACTTC	CASSLTRAETQYF
TRBJ2-7	.	TRBV28	.	TGTGCCAGCAGCCAAGGGACTTGGCCCGAGCAGTACTTC	CASSQGTWPEQYF
TRBJ2-1	.	TRBV19	.	TGTGCCAGTAGGGAAGGGGTTAACGATGAGCAGTTCTTC	CASREGVNDEQFF
TRBJ2-2	.	TRBV11-3	.	TGTGCCAGCAGCAAACAGGGGGGGGCCTCTGACACCGGGGAGCTGTTTTTT	CASSKQGGASDTGELFF
TRBJ1-4	.	TRBV7-8	.	TGTGCCAGCAGCTTTTCGCGCGGGCCAAAAGGCGAGGAAAAACTGTTTTTT	CASSFSRGPKGEEKLFF
TRBJ2-1	.	TRBV3-1/TRBV3-2	.	TGTGCCAGCAGCCGATCCACCAGCTCCTACAATGAGCAGTTCTTC	CASSRSTSSYNEQFF
TRBJ2-7	few	TRBV19	TRBD1	TGTGCCAGTAGTGCAGACAGGGGAACCTACGAGCAGTACTTC	CASSADRGTYEQYF
TRBJ2-7	.	TRBV15	TRBD2	TGTGCCACCAGCAGTAGCGGGAGGCCCTACGAGCAGTACTTC	CATSSSGRPYEQYF
TRBJ2-1	.	TRBV12-5	TRBD2	TGTGCTAGTGGTTTCTACGGGGGGGGACTAGGATACAATGAGCAGTTCTTC	CASGFYGGGLGYNEQFF
TRBJ2-7	.	TRBV11-2	TRBD2	TGTGCCAGCAGCCCCCAAGGTAGCGGGGCCCCCTACGAGCAGTACTTC	CASSPQGSGAPYEQYF
TRBJ1-3	.	TRBV6-5	.	TGTGCCAGCAGTCGTGAGGGATCTGGAAACACCATATATTTT	CASSREGSGNTIYF
TRBJ2-5	.	TRBV7-3	TRBD1	TGTGCCAGCAGCGTGGGACAGGGGGCAGAGACCCAGTACTTC	CASSVGQGAETQYF
TRBJ2-6	.	TRBV19	TRBD2	TGTGCCAGTAGTGACAGAGGACTAGCGGGCGACATAATCTCTGGGGCCAACGTCCTGACTTTC	CASSDRGLAGDIISGANVLTF
TRBJ2-3	.	TRBV4-3	TRBD2	TGCGCCAGCAGCCCTCTAACTAGCGCGGGGGATACGCAGTATTTT	CASSPLTSAGDTQYF
TRBJ1-2	.	TRBV21-1	.	TGTGCCAGCAGCACCGACGGCGGATATAACTATGGCTACACCTTC	CASSTDGGYNYGYTF
TRBJ2-1	.	TRBV4-1	TRBD1	TGCGCCAGCAGCCTACAGCTTTCGGGACAGGGTTACAATGAGCAGTTCTTC	CASSLQLSGQGYNEQFF
TRBJ2-7	.	TRBV7-9	.	TGTGCCAGCTTCGGTGATAGCTCCTACGAGCAGTACTTC	CASFGDSSYEQYF
TRBJ2-7	.	TRBV27	.	TGTGCCAGCAGTTTAGGGGGGACGTACGAGCAGTACTTC	CASSLGGTYEQYF
TRBJ1-1	once	TRBV3-1/TRBV3-2	.	TGTGCCAGCAGCCAGCGGGAGTGGAGGTTCGGGGGCCTGTCAAACACTGAAGCTTTCTTT	CASSQREWRFGGLSNTEAFF
TRBJ2-2	.	TRBV29-1	TRBD1	TGCAGCGCCTCCCGCGCAGGGACAGCGAACACCGGGGAGCTGTTTTTT	CSASRAGTANTGELFF
TRBJ2-3	.	TRBV5-1	.	TGCGCCAGCAGCTTGGACCGGGGGGATACGCAGTATTTT	CASSLDRGDTQYF
TRBJ2-3	.	TRBV4-3	TRBD2	TGCGCCAGCAGCCAGGGCCGCAGCGGGAGTATATATACGCAGTATTTT	CASSQGRSGSIYTQYF
TRBJ2-7	.	TRBV7-3	TRBD2	TGTGCCAGCAGTGGGACTAGCGGGACGACCTACGAGCAGTACTTC	CASSGTSGTTYEQYF
TRBJ1-1	.	TRBV12-5	.	TGTGCTAGTGGTTTTCAGGGCCTAAAAACTGAAGCTTTCTTT	CASGFQGLKTEAFF
TRBJ1-5	.	TRBV11-2	TRBD1	TGTGCCAGCAGCTTCAAGGACAGGGTAGGCAATCAGCCCCAGCATTTT	CASSFKDRVGNQPQHF
TRBJ2-6	once	TRBV14	.	TGTGCCAGCAGCCAATCCGGGATACATGGGGCCAACGTCCTGACTTTC	CASSQSGIHGANVLTF
TRBJ1-6	.	TRBV25-1	.	TGTGCCAGCAAGGCAGGGCCTTCACCCCTCCACTTT	CASKAGPSPLHF
TRBJ2-7	.	TRBV30	.	TGTGCCTGGAGTGTTATACAGTCCTACGAGCAGTACTTC	CAWSVIQSYEQYF
TRBJ1-5	.	TRBV30	TRBD1	TGTGCCTGGGGGACAGGGATTATGGAGCCCCAGCATTTT	CAWGTGIMEPQHF
TRBJ2-7	.	TRBV29-1	TRBD2	TGCAGCGCTGCGGCCGGGACTATCTTGGGGGAGCAGTACTTC	CSAAAGTILGEQYF
TRBJ1-2	once	TRBV28	TRBD1	TGTGCCAGCAGAGGACAGGGCGAAAACTATGGCTACACCTTC	CASRGQGENYGYTF
TRBJ2-3	once	TRBV28	.	TGTGCCAGCAGTTTAACTAGCAGGGTCTTAACAGATACGCAGTATTTT	CASSLTSRVLTDTQYF
TRBJ2-3	once	TRBV29-1	TRBD1	TGCAGCGCCAGCAGGGGACAGGCCACAGATACGCAGTATTTT	CSASRGQATDTQYF
TRBJ2-3	.	TRBV7-2	.	TGTGCCACCGCGGGACCAGGATTGAGGGCAGATACGCAGTATTTT	CATAGPGLRADTQYF
TRBJ2-1	.	TRBV5-5	TRBD2	TGTGCCAGCAGCTTATGGACCCCCGGGGGGAATGAGCAGTTCTTC	CASSLWTPGGNEQFF
TRBJ2-7	.	TRBV11-3	.	TGTGCCAGCAGCGCTCGGGATTTCTACGAGCAGTACTTC	CASSARDFYEQYF